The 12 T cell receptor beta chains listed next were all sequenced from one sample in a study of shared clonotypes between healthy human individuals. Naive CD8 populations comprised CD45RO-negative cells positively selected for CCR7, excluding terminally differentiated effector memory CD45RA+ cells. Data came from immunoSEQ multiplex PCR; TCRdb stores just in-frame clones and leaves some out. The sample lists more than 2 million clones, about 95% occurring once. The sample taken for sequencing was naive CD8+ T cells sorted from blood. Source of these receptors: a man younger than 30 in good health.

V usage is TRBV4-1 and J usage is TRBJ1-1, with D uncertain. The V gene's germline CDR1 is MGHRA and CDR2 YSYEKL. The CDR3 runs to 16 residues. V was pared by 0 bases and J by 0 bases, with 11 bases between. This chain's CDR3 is CASSQESARMNTEAFF. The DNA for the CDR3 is TGCGCCAGCAGCCAAGAGTCGGCACGGATGAACACTGAAGCTTTCTTT.

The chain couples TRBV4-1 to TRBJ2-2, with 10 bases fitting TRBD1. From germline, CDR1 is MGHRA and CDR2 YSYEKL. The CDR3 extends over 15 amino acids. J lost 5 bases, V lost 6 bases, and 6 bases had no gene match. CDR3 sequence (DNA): TGCGCCAGCAGGTTCGGACAGGGGGTGACCGGGGAGCTGTTTTTT. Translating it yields CASRFGQGVTGELFF.

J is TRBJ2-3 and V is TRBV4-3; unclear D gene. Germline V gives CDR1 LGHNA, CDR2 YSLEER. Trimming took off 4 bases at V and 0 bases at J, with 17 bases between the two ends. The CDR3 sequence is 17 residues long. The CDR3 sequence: CASSLLDLERSTDTQYF. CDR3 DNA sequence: TGCGCCAGCAGCCTTTTGGACCTGGAGAGGAGCACAGATACGCAGTATTTT.

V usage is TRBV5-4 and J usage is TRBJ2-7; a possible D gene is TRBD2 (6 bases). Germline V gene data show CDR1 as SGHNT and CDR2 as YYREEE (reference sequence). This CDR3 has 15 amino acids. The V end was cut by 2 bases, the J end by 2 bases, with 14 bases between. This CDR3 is CASSLSFSGTYEQYF. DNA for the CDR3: TGTGCCAGCAGCTTAAGTTTTAGCGGAACCTACGAGCAGTACTTC.

The DNA for the CDR3 is TGCGCCAGCACAGGCGGGGGGCTTGATACGCAGTATTTT. Residues: CASTGGGLDTQYF. V and J are TRBV10-2 and TRBJ2-3, with 8 bases fitting TRBD2. CDR3 length equals 13 residues. Per the germline V gene, CDR1 is WSHSY and CDR2 is SAAADI. Losses at the gene ends were 7 bases for V and 6 bases for J; bases not matched to a gene: 6.

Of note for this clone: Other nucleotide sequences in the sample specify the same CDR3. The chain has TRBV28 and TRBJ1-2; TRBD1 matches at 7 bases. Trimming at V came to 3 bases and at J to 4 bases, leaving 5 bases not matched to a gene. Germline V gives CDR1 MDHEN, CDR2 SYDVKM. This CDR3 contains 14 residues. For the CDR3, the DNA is TGTGCCAGCAGTTTTAGGGGGCTCAGCTATGGCTACACCTTC. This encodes CASSFRGLSYGYTF.

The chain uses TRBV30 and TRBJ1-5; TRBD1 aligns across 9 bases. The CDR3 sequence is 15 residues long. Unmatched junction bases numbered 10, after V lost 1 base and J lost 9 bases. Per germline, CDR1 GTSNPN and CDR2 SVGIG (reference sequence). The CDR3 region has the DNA TGTGCCTGGAGTGAGGGACAGGGTGCCCCTTGGCCCCAGCATTTT. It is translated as CAWSEGQGAPWPQHF.

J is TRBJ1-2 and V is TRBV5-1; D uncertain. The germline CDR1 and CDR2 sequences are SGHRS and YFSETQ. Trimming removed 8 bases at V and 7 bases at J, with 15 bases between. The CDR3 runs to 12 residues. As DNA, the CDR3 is TGCGCCAGTACCGGAGAGGGAATTGGCTACACCTTC. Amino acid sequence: CASTGEGIGYTF.

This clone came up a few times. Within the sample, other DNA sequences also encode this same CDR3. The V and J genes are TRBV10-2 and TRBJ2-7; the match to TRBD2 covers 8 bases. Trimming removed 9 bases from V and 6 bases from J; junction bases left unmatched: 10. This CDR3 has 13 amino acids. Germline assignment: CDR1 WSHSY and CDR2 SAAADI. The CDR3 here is CASGRGDSPEQYF. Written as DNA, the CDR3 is TGCGCCAGTGGGCGGGGGGACTCTCCCGAGCAGTACTTC.

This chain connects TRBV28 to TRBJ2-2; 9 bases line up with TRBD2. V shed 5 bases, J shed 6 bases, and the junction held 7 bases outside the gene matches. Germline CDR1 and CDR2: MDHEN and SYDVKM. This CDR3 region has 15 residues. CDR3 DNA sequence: TGTGCCAGCAGTGGAATACTAGCGGGTCCCGGGGAGCTGTTTTTT. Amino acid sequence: CASSGILAGPGELFF.

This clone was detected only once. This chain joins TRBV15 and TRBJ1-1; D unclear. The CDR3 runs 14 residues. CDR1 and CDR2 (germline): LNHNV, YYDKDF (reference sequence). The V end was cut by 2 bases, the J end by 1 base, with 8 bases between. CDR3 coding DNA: TGTGCCACCAGCAGAACCAATACGAACACTGAAGCTTTCTTT. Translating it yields CATSRTNTNTEAFF.

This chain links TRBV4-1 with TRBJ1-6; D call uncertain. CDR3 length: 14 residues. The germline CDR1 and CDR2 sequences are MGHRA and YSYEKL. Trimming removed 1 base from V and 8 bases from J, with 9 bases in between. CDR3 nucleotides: TGCGCCAGCAGCCAAGTGGCCCCGTATTCACCCCTCCACTTT. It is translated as CASSQVAPYSPLHF.